The rows below give T cell receptor beta chains drawn from one sample of a study of blood T cell repertoires in COVID-19. TCRdb's table, derived via immunoSEQ multiplex PCR, lists solely in-frame clones and lacks some. The data show 250,000 to 300,000 clones, with over 80% seen just once and under 5.5% held by the top ten. Sequencing was done on a sample of peripheral blood. These receptor sequences come from a man aged 60-69 years who had recovered from COVID-19. Both conserved end residues are part of each CDR3. D genes are given only for firm matches. Some rows mark clone size as missing; the rest say once, few, many or name a class of expanded clone.

size,D,V,J,CDR3,DNA
few,-,TRBV12-3/TRBV12-4,TRBJ1-1,CASTTRFTEAFF,TGTGCCAGCACCACAAGATTCACTGAAGCTTTCTTT
few,TRBD1,TRBV18,TRBJ1-2,CASSPYGAGQTGNYGYTF,TGTGCCAGCTCACCCTACGGGGCGGGACAGACGGGGAACTATGGCTACACCTTC
-,-,TRBV3-1/TRBV3-2,TRBJ1-1,CASSLWGGRAMNPEAFF,TGTGCCAGCAGCCTCTGGGGTGGCAGGGCAATGAATCCTGAAGCTTTCTTT
-,-,TRBV28,TRBJ2-4,CASSLYGGAKNIQYF,TGTGCCAGCAGTTTATACGGCGGAGCCAAAAACATTCAGTACTTC
-,TRBD2,TRBV3-1/TRBV3-2,TRBJ2-7,CASSQEGGGAYEQYF,TGTGCCAGCAGCCAAGAAGGTGGGGGGGCCTACGAGCAGTACTTC
-,-,TRBV30,TRBJ2-3,CAWRPSQGFRKDTQYF,TGTGCCTGGAGGCCCTCCCAGGGGTTCAGAAAGGATACGCAGTATTTT
-,TRBD2,TRBV24-1,TRBJ2-5,CATSDRELAGGVTFLETQYF,TGTGCCACCAGTGACCGTGAACTAGCGGGGGGAGTTACATTCCTGGAGACCCAGTACTTC
-,TRBD2,TRBV29-1,TRBJ2-1,CSVGFGGRAFGEQFF,TGCAGCGTTGGGTTCGGCGGGAGGGCCTTCGGGGAGCAGTTCTTC
-,TRBD2,TRBV6-5,TRBJ2-7,CASSRSGRLGEQYF,TGTGCCAGCAGTCGGAGCGGGAGGCTTGGCGAGCAGTACTTC
-,-,TRBV5-1,TRBJ2-1,CASSLVQGWNEQFF,TGCGCCAGCAGCTTGGTACAGGGCTGGAATGAGCAGTTCTTC
-,TRBD2,TRBV5-1,TRBJ2-1,CASSLIYSGRALWNEQFF,TGCGCCAGCAGCCTAATCTATAGCGGGAGGGCCCTATGGAATGAGCAGTTCTTC
-,-,TRBV10-1,TRBJ2-7,CASSGGGVVDEQYF,TGCGCCAGCAGTGGGGGGGGCGTAGTAGACGAGCAGTACTTC
-,-,TRBV6-5,TRBJ1-2,CASRIGGLTYGYTF,TGTGCCAGCAGAATCGGGGGGCTTACCTATGGCTACACCTTC
-,TRBD2,TRBV3-1/TRBV3-2,TRBJ2-3,CASSQGLAGPTVTDTQYF,TGTGCCAGCAGCCAGGGACTAGCGGGACCTACTGTCACAGATACGCAGTATTTT
many,TRBD2,TRBV5-1,TRBJ2-7,CASSLRTGTSTYEQYF,TGCGCCAGCAGCTTACGTACCGGGACTAGTACCTACGAGCAGTACTTC
-,-,TRBV7-8,TRBJ2-2,CASSIGSAGGELFF,TGTGCCAGCTCTATTGGGTCCGCGGGCGGGGAGCTGTTTTTT
-,TRBD2,TRBV6-6,TRBJ2-1,CASSQNPGLAYEQFF,TGTGCCAGCAGTCAAAATCCGGGACTAGCATATGAGCAGTTCTTC
once,TRBD1,TRBV15,TRBJ1-1,CATSRDSGETGGNTEAFF,TGTGCCACCAGCAGAGATTCAGGGGAGACAGGGGGGAACACTGAAGCTTTCTTT
-,-,TRBV11-2,TRBJ2-3,CASSFRGSTDTQYF,TGTGCCAGCAGCTTTCGGGGGTCCACAGATACGCAGTATTTT
-,-,TRBV7-2,TRBJ2-3,CASSLEGGNTDTQYF,TGTGCCAGCAGCTTAGAGGGGGGGAACACAGATACGCAGTATTTT
once,-,TRBV18,TRBJ2-3,CASSPVSLRTDTQYF,TGTGCCAGCTCACCAGTCTCCCTCCGCACAGATACGCAGTATTTT
-,-,TRBV10-2,TRBJ2-7,CAALGGAVPYEQYF,TGCGCCGCGCTGGGGGGGGCTGTTCCCTACGAGCAGTACTTC
-,TRBD2,TRBV6-5,TRBJ2-7,CASRPGGSYEQYF,TGTGCCAGCAGGCCGGGGGGTTCCTACGAGCAGTACTTC
-,-,TRBV5-1,TRBJ1-1,CASSSTGTEAFF,TGCGCCAGCAGCTCTACAGGGACTGAAGCTTTCTTT
-,-,TRBV7-2,TRBJ2-1,CASSQPGSVAYNEQFF,TGTGCCAGCAGCCAGCCCGGCAGCGTTGCCTACAATGAGCAGTTCTTC
-,-,TRBV28,TRBJ1-2,CASSQQANYGYTF,TGTGCCAGCAGCCAACAAGCTAACTATGGCTACACCTTC
once,TRBD2,TRBV7-2,TRBJ2-4,CASSTREADSILAKNIQYF,TGTGCCAGCAGCACCCGGGAGGCAGACTCCATATTAGCCAAAAACATTCAGTACTTC
-,TRBD2,TRBV9,TRBJ2-7,CASSGSGSSYEQYF,TGTGCCAGCAGCGGTAGCGGGAGCTCCTACGAGCAGTACTTC
-,TRBD1,TRBV7-9,TRBJ2-7,CASRLTGLEQYF,TGTGCCAGCAGGCTGACAGGGTTGGAGCAGTACTTC
-,TRBD2,TRBV3-1/TRBV3-2,TRBJ2-5,CASSQRLLAGGRGETQYF,TGTGCCAGCAGCCAGCGTCTACTAGCGGGAGGGCGAGGGGAGACCCAGTACTTC
-,TRBD2,TRBV7-7,TRBJ2-1,CASSLLAGVANEQFF,TGTGCCAGCAGCCTGCTGGCGGGAGTTGCCAATGAGCAGTTCTTC
-,TRBD1,TRBV27,TRBJ1-2,CASSLKRTGGYGYTF,TGTGCCAGCAGTTTGAAAAGGACAGGGGGGTATGGCTACACCTTC
-,TRBD2,TRBV19,TRBJ2-7,CASSLLLAGTYEQYF,TGTGCCAGTAGCCTCTTACTAGCGGGAACCTACGAGCAGTACTTC
-,-,TRBV14,TRBJ2-6,CASSQGGYSGANVLTF,TGTGCCAGCAGCCAAGGCGGCTACTCTGGGGCCAACGTCCTGACTTTC
-,TRBD1,TRBV30,TRBJ1-5,CAWGTRTGGQPQHF,TGTGCCTGGGGGACCCGGACAGGGGGACAGCCCCAGCATTTT
-,-,TRBV7-2,TRBJ2-3,CASSSGNYDTQYF,TGTGCCAGCAGCTCCGGGAACTACGATACGCAGTATTTT
-,TRBD1,TRBV29-1,TRBJ1-6,CSVKEGASYNSPLHF,TGCAGCGTCAAGGAGGGGGCCTCCTATAATTCACCCCTCCACTTT
few,-,TRBV4-1,TRBJ1-5,CASSQDGAGDQPQHF,TGCGCCAGCAGCCAAGATGGTGCAGGGGATCAGCCCCAGCATTTT
-,-,TRBV29-1,TRBJ2-7,CSVDHGSSYEQYF,TGCAGCGTCGACCATGGGAGCTCCTACGAGCAGTACTTC
-,-,TRBV6-1,TRBJ2-7,CASSEIRGPYEQYF,TGTGCCAGCAGTGAAATACGGGGTCCCTACGAGCAGTACTTC
-,-,TRBV28,TRBJ2-5,CASSSNFRATKTQYF,TGTGCCAGCAGTTCGAACTTCCGAGCGACGAAGACCCAGTACTTC
-,-,TRBV5-1,TRBJ2-3,CASSSSSGGTDTQYF,TGCGCCAGCAGCTCCTCCTCGGGAGGCACAGATACGCAGTATTTT